The clone carrying this T cell receptor beta chain was picked up a small number of times. What it binds is not known. The sample is drawn from a study of blood T cells in healthy people across ages. Across the study: Per every two T cells, about one barcoded beta molecule was captured by template switching. Findings and caveats of the study: Roughly linear age-related decline in beta diversity appeared, significant by age around 38.

PBMCs, at least 7 million per sample, were isolated. The CDR3 runs to 13 residues. Germline values: CDR1 LGHDT, CDR2 YNNKEL (reference sequence). Trimming cost V 3 bases and J 7 bases, with 7 bases left between them. Then a second PCR, running roughly 7 to 11 cycles, was carried out with a sample-barcoded 5' primer and a J-beta primer mix. Every sample produced at least 2.5 million CDR3-containing paired-end reads. TCRdb re-derived calls from the 5' RACE reads in MiXCR, one entry per CDR3 protein. The repertoire consists of more than 800,000 distinct CDR3 sequences, with more than 35% occurring once and the leading ten covering under 20%.

The specimen sequenced was blood. The V and J genes are TRBV3-1 and TRBJ1-6; weak D call: TRBD1 (6 bases). The source is a woman aged 60 to 75 in good health. The CDR3 loop is CASSQGANSPLHF. The CDR3 nucleotides are TGTGCCAGCAGCCAGGGGGCAAATTCACCCCTCCACTTT.